Below, 10 T cell receptor beta chains from the same sample are listed, as sequenced in a study of blood T cell repertoires in COVID-19. Measured with immunoSEQ multiplex PCR; TCRdb has only the in-frame clones, and not every one. The sample yields fewer than 150,000 clones, approximately 90% seen once. Sequenced sample: peripheral blood. The source of these receptors is a woman in her 40s with acute or convalescent COVID-19.

The genes are TRBV9 and TRBJ1-2, with D possibly being TRBD1 (6 bases). The CDR3 runs 16 residues. Looked up from germline, CDR1 is SGDLS and CDR2 is YYNGEE. Between the trimmed V and J ends, which lost 5 bases and 6 bases, there was a span of 23 bases. The DNA of the CDR3 is TGTGCCAGCAGACAGGGAAGGGATTCTGGATTTGATGGCTACACCTTC. This encodes CASRQGRDSGFDGYTF.

About this clone: An end of the junction does not agree with germline; a read error may underlie this. The rearrangement links TRBV4-3 to TRBJ1-4, with 7 bases identical to TRBD1. Looked up from germline, CDR1 is LGHNA and CDR2 is YSLEER. The CDR3 totals 13 residues. The CDR3: CASSQEPGQPGVF. CDR3 in DNA: TGCGCCAGCAGCCAAGAACCGGGACAGCCCGGGGTTTTT.

The rearrangement joins TRBV10-3 to TRBJ1-2; D ambiguous. V lost 2 bases, J lost 3 bases, and 10 bases lay in between. This CDR3 has 14 residues. CDR1 ENHRY and CDR2 SYGVKD come from the germline V gene. This CDR3 reads CAISENAGDYGYTF. In DNA, the CDR3 is TGTGCCATCAGTGAGAATGCGGGTGACTATGGCTACACCTTC.

The chain is built from TRBV7-9 and TRBJ1-1, with D possibly TRBD1 on 5 matching bases. This CDR3 is 14 amino acids long. Germline lookup yields CDR1 SEHNR and CDR2 FQNEAQ (reference sequence). V lost 7 bases to trimming and J lost 4 bases, with 16 bases between them. Here the CDR3 DNA reads TGTGCCAGCAACTCTCTGGGGGGGAGCACTGAAGCTTTCTTT. It translates to CASNSLGGSTEAFF.

The chain employs TRBV30 and TRBJ2-1, with 7 bases fitting TRBD1. V shed 0 bases and J 3 bases; nucleotides not matched to a gene: 5. CDR3 length: 15 residues. Germline V gene sequence: CDR1 GTSNPN, CDR2 SVGIG (reference sequence). The chain's CDR3 is CAWSVQGPYYNEQFF. CDR3 nucleotide sequence: TGTGCCTGGAGTGTACAGGGGCCTTACTACAATGAGCAGTTCTTC.

The CDR3 DNA follows: TGTGCCAGCAGTGAATCAGGGGGCAAGCAGTACTTC. Translation: CASSESGGKQYF. The gene calls are TRBV2 and TRBJ2-7, with TRBD1 matching 8 bases. The CDR3 loop spans 12 amino acids. Germline V gene lookup returns CDR1 SNHLY and CDR2 FYNNEI. The V gene end was trimmed by 2 bases and the J gene end by 8 bases; junction bases not matched to a gene: 2.

This chain uses TRBV11-2 with TRBJ2-7, with 8 bases that match TRBD2. Trimming took 3 bases from V and 0 from J; bases not matched to a gene: 7. CDR1 and CDR2 (germline): SGHAT, FQNNGV. The CDR3 is made up of 16 amino acids. CDR3 nucleotide sequence: TGTGCCAGCAGCTTGAGAGCTAGCGGGTTCTCCTACGAGCAGTACTTC. Translating it yields CASSLRASGFSYEQYF. Full variable domain (outside the CDR3, taken from reference TRBV11-2 and TRBJ2-7): EAGVAQSPRYKIIEKRQSVAFWCNPISGHATLYWYQQILGQGPKLLIQFQNNGVVDDSQLPKDRFSAERLKGVDSTLKIQPAKLEDSAVYLCASSLRASGFSYEQYFGPGTRLTVT.

The V gene is TRBV11-1, the J gene TRBJ2-4, with 14 bases that match TRBD2. Per the germline V gene, CDR1 is SGHAT and CDR2 is FQDESV (reference sequence). V was clipped by 5 bases and J by 2 bases; unmatched bases: 2. CDR3 length: 16 amino acids. Here the CDR3 reads CASSRTSGGSKNIQYF. DNA for the CDR3: TGTGCCAGCAGCCGGACTAGCGGGGGGTCCAAAAACATTCAGTACTTC.

The chain employs TRBV2 and TRBJ2-7; D gene uncertain. The germline V gene has CDR1 SNHLY and CDR2 FYNNEI. The CDR3 loop spans 14 amino acids. The ends were cut back, 10 bases at V and 0 bases at J, with 16 bases in the middle. This chain's CDR3 is CATTVSSGSYEQYF. In DNA form, the CDR3 reads TGTGCCACCACAGTGAGTAGTGGCTCCTACGAGCAGTACTTC.

This sequence joins TRBV27 and TRBJ1-6; TRBD1 matches at 7 bases. V was clipped by 6 bases and J by 5 bases; unmatched bases: 7. CDR3 length equals 15 residues. Germline lookup yields CDR1 MNHEY and CDR2 SMNVEV (reference sequence). Here the CDR3 reads CASRLSGQNNSPLHF. The CDR3 DNA sequence: TGTGCCAGCAGACTATCGGGACAGAATAATTCACCCCTCCACTTT.